Detailed here is one T cell receptor (beta chain). Trimming removed 3 bases at V and 0 bases at J, with 10 bases between. Per germline, CDR1 SGHNT and CDR2 YYREEE (reference sequence). The CDR3 sequence is 14 residues long. Libraries were prepared by immunoSEQ multiplex PCR; TCRdb keeps only in-frame clonotypes and omits some of them. Here the sample spans more than 95,000 clones, about four fifths being singletons. This specimen belongs to a study of blood T cell repertoires in COVID-19. Background on the study: The United States, Italy and Spain provided the acute and convalescent COVID-19 samples.

The chain links TRBV5-4 to TRBJ2-7, with D possibly being TRBD2 (5 bases). The clonotype comes from a man of 80 years or more with active or convalescent COVID-19. Sample: peripheral blood. For the CDR3, the DNA is TGTGCCAGCAGCTCTGGACTTAACTCCTACGAGCAGTACTTC. Residues: CASSSGLNSYEQYF.